This T cell receptor (beta chain) was identified in a study of blood T cell repertoires in COVID-19 (TCRdb year 2020). For the study in its entirety: Samples from collaborators originated in the United States, Italy and Spain and spanned both the acute and convalescent phases of COVID-19. The samples were drawn from the first 160 participants of the ongoing ImmuneRACE study and from 1,254 subjects provided by 6 global collaborators. The prospective study material was composed of cDNA or gDNA derived from T cells, B-cell-depleted T cells, or PBMCs. HLA class I and class II types, where available, came from metadata supplied by the sample provider rather than from assay-based typing. A freely available public database, intended as a resource for researchers studying the immune response to SARS-CoV-2, is where the repertoires were released. Deeply sampled blood TCRbeta repertoires from subjects exposed to, actively infected with, or recovered from COVID-19 were included in the dataset. A de-identified subject ID, COVID-19 status, age in years and sex were almost always included in the sample metadata. Findings and caveats that apply to the study as a whole: The quantity of clinical and demographic metadata differed by source and by participant and was supplied without curation.

Including cysteine and phenylalanine, the CDR3 has 15 amino acids. Solely the CDR3 DNA is kept, with 45 bases framed from the first base. CDR1 SGHNT and CDR2 YYREEE were looked up in the germline V gene (reference sequence). V loses 4 bases at its end and J loses 6 bases; junction bases beyond the gene matches: 7. TCRbeta CDR3 regions were amplified from genomic DNA using the immunoSEQ Assay, a bias-controlled multiplex PCR. For the original study's pipeline: The number of nucleated cells in each sample was estimated by amplification of reference gene primers within the assay. To quantify the absolute abundance of each unique TCRbeta CDR3 rearrangement, sequence reads were collapsed and filtered. For each sample, productive Simpson clonality was calculated as the square root of Simpson's diversity index across productive rearrangements. TCRdb limited this immuneACCESS table to in-frame rearrangements with V and J called. A share of clones is missing; checked studies link under half to unresolved V genes, and the rest is unexplained. The D gene and trimming were derived from the DNA, and the V and J assignments and clone size from that table. Across this sample there are roughly 100,000 clones, with around 76% seen only once. The ten biggest clones cover 15% to 20% of the sample.

Concerning this clone: Its binding antigen is unknown. No clone much larger than this one lies a single base away; base qualities are absent.

Collaborating institutions collected whole blood in K2EDTA tubes following their own protocols. Collaborator samples were shipped for TCRbeta analysis as frozen whole blood, isolated PBMCs, or DNA extracted from either sample type. The chain joins TRBV5-4 to TRBJ1-1; 12 bases in between match TRBD1. The TCR sequence derives from a woman in her 70s with acute or convalescent COVID-19. Sequencing was performed on peripheral blood. The DNA is as follows: TGTGCCAGCAGCGGGAGGGGACAGGGGGCTGCTGAAGCTTTCTTT. Translation gives CASSGRGQGAAEAFF.